This T cell receptor (beta chain) is from a study of T and B cells in COVID-19 patients. CDR3 size: 18 residues. The trim removed 5 bases at V and 3 bases at J, leaving 15 bases unmatched. The germline CDR1 and CDR2 sequences are LGHNA and YSLEER. Blood genomic DNA input for TRB amplification was 250-500 ng. TRB rearrangements were amplified by multiplex PCR with BIOMED2 TRB-A/B primers. TCRdb reanalysed the multiplex PCR reads using MiXCR and keeps one entry per CDR3 protein. The repertoire includes approximately 17,000 distinct CDR3 sequences, about 30% of them detected once, and 3.1% sits in the top ten.

The clonotype was recovered from a human donor who had recovered from COVID-19. What was sequenced was blood. The genes are TRBV4-3 and TRBJ2-7, with TRBD2 matching 11 bases. In nucleotides, the CDR3 is TGCGCCAGCAGCAGAGGGACTAGCGGTACTAGTTCGAACTACGAGCAGTACTTC. This translates into CASSRGTSGTSSNYEQYF.